The rows below give T cell receptor beta chains drawn from one sample of a study of shared clonotypes between healthy human individuals. Sequencing was performed with immunoSEQ multiplex PCR; in TCRdb, only in-frame clones are kept and a portion is missing. The data show about 1.1 million clones, around three quarters seen once. The specimen was memory CD4+ T cells from PBMCs. The receptors originated from a man aged 18 to 29 in good health. Some clones in this sample may be carry-over from other donors' samples. The CDR3 runs from the conserved cysteine through the conserved F or W. The D gene is left open where the match is weak. The listing skips clone size in some rows; elsewhere it reads once, few, many or a size class.

CDR3 | DNA | J | D | V | size
CACYREDYGYTF | TGTGCCTGTTACAGGGAGGACTATGGCTACACCTTC | TRBJ1-2 | - | TRBV30 | -
CASSLPGQLNEQFF | TGTGCCAGCAGTTTACCCGGACAGCTAAATGAGCAGTTCTTC | TRBJ2-1 | - | TRBV27 | -
CASSSGRNYGYTF | TGTGCCAGCAGCTCGGGACGGAACTATGGCTACACCTTC | TRBJ1-2 | - | TRBV7-3 | -
CASRGKGLYQPQHF | TGTGCCAGCAGGGGGAAGGGGCTCTATCAGCCCCAGCATTTT | TRBJ1-5 | - | TRBV2 | -
CASSRGLAGNEQFF | TGTGCCAGCAGCCGCGGACTAGCGGGCAATGAGCAGTTCTTC | TRBJ2-1 | TRBD2 | TRBV7-9 | -
CASSLEIGAREQYF | TGTGCCAGCAGTTTAGAGATAGGGGCTCGCGAGCAGTACTTC | TRBJ2-7 | - | TRBV28 | -
CAIGDRVDQPQHF | TGTGCCATCGGGGACAGGGTAGACCAGCCCCAGCATTTT | TRBJ1-5 | TRBD1 | TRBV10-3 | once
CASNFQGVVGEQYF | TGTGCCAGCAACTTTCAGGGCGTGGTTGGCGAGCAGTACTTC | TRBJ2-7 | - | TRBV28 | -
CASSLADRGGEKLFF | TGCGCCAGCAGCTTGGCGGACAGGGGAGGAGAAAAACTGTTTTTT | TRBJ1-4 | TRBD1 | TRBV5-1 | -
CASSSPAGGIYEQYF | TGTGCCAGCAGTTCCCCTGCAGGGGGCATCTACGAGCAGTACTTC | TRBJ2-7 | TRBD1 | TRBV28 | many
CASSSRTGSETQYF | TGCGCCAGCAGCTCACGGACAGGGTCGGAGACCCAGTACTTC | TRBJ2-5 | TRBD1 | TRBV5-1 | -
CASRPERGAGETQYF | TGTGCCAGCAGGCCCGAACGGGGGGCCGGGGAGACCCAGTACTTC | TRBJ2-5 | - | TRBV2 | -
CASGPGGAPYNEQFF | TGTGCCAGCGGCCCGGGGGGGGCCCCCTACAATGAGCAGTTCTTC | TRBJ2-1 | TRBD2 | TRBV28 | few
CASSQDPSSTRPHEQYF | TGTGCCAGCAGCCAAGATCCCTCTAGTACCCGCCCCCACGAGCAGTACTTC | TRBJ2-7 | - | TRBV4-2 | -
CASSLGGRDGYGYTF | TGTGCCAGCAGTTTAGGAGGGCGCGATGGCTATGGCTACACCTTC | TRBJ1-2 | - | TRBV28 | -
CSVGPGHTGELFF | TGCAGCGTGGGGCCAGGGCACACCGGGGAGCTGTTTTTT | TRBJ2-2 | - | TRBV29-1 | many
CASKLGGATDTQYF | TGTGCCAGCAAGCTAGGAGGGGCCACAGATACGCAGTATTTT | TRBJ2-3 | - | TRBV28 | -
CASSERRTNEKLFF | TGTGCCAGCAGCGAACGAAGGACTAATGAAAAACTGTTTTTT | TRBJ1-4 | - | TRBV7-9 | -
CASSEARTALTF | TGTGCCAGCAGTGAAGCAAGGACCGCCCTCACCTTC | TRBJ1-2 | - | TRBV6-1 | -
CASSPRGGRVTEAFF | TGTGCCAGCAGCCCGCGGGGAGGCCGAGTCACTGAAGCTTTCTTT | TRBJ1-1 | - | TRBV11-2 | -
CASSVDWLGGNEQFF | TGTGCCAGCAGCGTAGATTGGCTGGGGGGCAATGAGCAGTTCTTC | TRBJ2-1 | - | TRBV9 | -
CASSRNPAGYETDEQFF | TGTGCCAGCAGCCGAAACCCAGCGGGATACGAAACCGATGAGCAGTTCTTC | TRBJ2-1 | TRBD2 | TRBV7-2 | -
CASSFDPRHEQYF | TGTGCCAGCAGCTTTGATCCTCGCCACGAGCAGTACTTC | TRBJ2-7 | - | TRBV5-4 | -